One sample yielded the 30 T cell receptor beta chains listed below, sequenced in a study of blood T cell repertoires in COVID-19. The assay was immunoSEQ multiplex PCR, and TCRdb's table has in-frame clones only and misses some. The sample records over 100,000 clones, 84% being singletons. The specimen sequenced was PBMCs or T cells enriched from blood (not recorded which). The receptors originated from a woman between 25 and 40 years old who had recovered from COVID-19.

The rearrangement uses TRBV10-3 and TRBJ2-7; 8 bases are shared with TRBD2. Per the germline V gene, CDR1 is ENHRY and CDR2 is SYGVKD. The CDR3 covers 14 residues. V shed 5 bases and J 0 bases; nucleotides not matched to a gene: 3. The CDR3 nucleotides are TGTGCCATCAGTCGTAGCGGGACCTCCTACGAGCAGTACTTC. It yields the protein CAISRSGTSYEQYF.

The J gene is TRBJ2-5, the V gene TRBV23-1; no clear D. TRBV23-1 is classed as an ORF, of uncertain function. Trimming took off 0 bases at V and 2 bases at J, with 10 bases between the two ends. The length of the CDR3 is 15 residues. In DNA, the CDR3 is TGCGCCAGCAGTCAATCCCTAGAACGTCAAGAGACCCAGTACTTC. Translation: CASSQSLERQETQYF.

V and J are TRBV2 and TRBJ2-7, with a tentative D call TRBD1 (7 bases). V was clipped by 10 bases and J by 6 bases, with 10 bases between them. Looked up from germline, CDR1 is SNHLY and CDR2 is FYNNEI. The length of the CDR3 is 10 residues. CDR3 region: CAIQGGEQYF. The CDR3 DNA is TGTGCCATCCAGGGGGGCGAGCAGTACTTC.

This clone was detected only once. The chain employs TRBV29-1 and TRBJ2-1, with a weak D call TRBD2 (6 bases). Looked up from germline, CDR1 is SQVTM and CDR2 is ANQGSEA. This CDR3 has 14 amino acids. V was clipped by 7 bases and J by 6 bases, with 19 bases between them. CDR3 DNA: TGCAGCGGGAAAGACCGTAGCGGAATCAATGAGCAGTTCTTC. Its protein is CSGKDRSGINEQFF.

V and J are TRBV9 and TRBJ2-1; TRBD1 aligns across 8 bases. The germline V gene encodes CDR1 SGDLS and CDR2 YYNGEE. The CDR3 contains 16 residues. Unmatched junction bases numbered 8, after V lost 0 bases and J lost 6 bases. Written as DNA, the CDR3 is TGTGCCAGCAGCGTAGCACAGGACAGGGCGGGCAATGAGCAGTTCTTC. This gives the protein CASSVAQDRAGNEQFF. The whole variable domain, remainder taken from reference TRBV9 and TRBJ2-1, is DSGVTQTPKHLITATGQRVTLRCSPRSGDLSVYWYQQSLDQGLQFLIQYYNGEERAKGNILERFSAQQFPDLHSELNLSSLELGDSALYFCASSVAQDRAGNEQFFGPGTRLTVL.

This chain joins TRBV19 and TRBJ2-3, with 8 bases lining up with TRBD1. The V segment lost 2 bases and the J segment 3 bases; nucleotides outside the gene matches: 7. This CDR3 region has 16 residues. The V gene's germline CDR1 is LNHDA and CDR2 SQIVND (reference sequence). For the CDR3, the DNA is TGTGCCAGTAGTATATTAGGACAGGGTGGAACAGATACGCAGTATTTT. It specifies CASSILGQGGTDTQYF.

This clone is a singleton in its sample. V gene TRBV18 combines with J gene TRBJ2-1, with 7 positions matching TRBD2. Germline values: CDR1 KGHSH, CDR2 LQKENI. Trimming took 3 bases from V and 8 from J; bases not matched to a gene: 16. The CDR3 loop spans 17 amino acids. The CDR3 DNA sequence: TGTGCCAGCTCACCTGGACCCCCCCTAGCGGCCAGAGATGAGCAGTTCTTC. Amino acids: CASSPGPPLAARDEQFF.

The CDR3 sequence is CAWVTIRTYNEQFF. The CDR3 DNA follows: TGTGCCTGGGTCACTATACGAACCTACAATGAGCAGTTCTTC. This chain joins TRBV30 and TRBJ2-1; D uncertain. The germline V gene encodes CDR1 GTSNPN and CDR2 SVGIG (reference sequence). This CDR3 region has 14 residues. V gave up 5 bases and J gave up 2 bases, with 13 bases separating them.

The chain joins TRBV29-1 to TRBJ2-5; maybe TRBD1 (6 bases). Germline V gives CDR1 SQVTM, CDR2 ANQGSEA. This CDR3 has 13 amino acids. The V and J ends lost 7 bases and 5 bases respectively, with 17 bases between them. Here the CDR3 DNA reads TGCAGCGCTGGGGGCAGGGCGGTCGAGACCCAGTACTTC. It encodes CSAGGRAVETQYF.

CDR3 in DNA: TGTGCCTGGAGCTCACCCCGCTATCGGACTAGCGGGAGAACGGATACGCAGTATTTT. Its protein is CAWSSPRYRTSGRTDTQYF. V and J are TRBV30 and TRBJ2-3, with 13 bases aligning to TRBD2. Germline V gene lookup returns CDR1 GTSNPN and CDR2 SVGIG (reference sequence). The V and J ends lost 3 bases and 6 bases, in that order; junction bases with no gene match: 18. The CDR3 is 19 residues long.

V is TRBV27 and J is TRBJ2-6, with 12 bases identical to TRBD2. This CDR3 has 17 amino acids. CDR1 MNHEY and CDR2 SMNVEV come from the germline V gene (reference sequence). The trim removed 9 bases at V and 2 bases at J, leaving 8 bases unmatched. The CDR3 is CASLGLAGGAGANVLTF. The DNA of the CDR3 is TGTGCCAGTCTCGGGCTAGCGGGAGGGGCTGGGGCCAACGTCCTGACTTTC.

The chain combines TRBV11-2 with TRBJ2-3; 10 bases are shared with TRBD2. The V gene end was trimmed by 5 bases and the J gene end by 5 bases; junction bases not matched to a gene: 10. CDR3 length: 16 residues. Germline-derived CDR1 and CDR2 are SGHAT and FQNNGV. CDR3 in DNA: TGTGCCAGCAGCCGTCTAGCGGGAGCGAGGGGAGATACGCAGTATTTT. As protein: CASSRLAGARGDTQYF.

This clone showed up just a few times. The V gene is TRBV6-5, the J gene TRBJ1-2; TRBD1 matches 7 bases. The CDR3 extends over 14 amino acids. Germline loops: CDR1 MNHEY, CDR2 SVGAGI. The V segment lost 4 bases and the J segment 5 bases; nucleotides outside the gene matches: 7. The CDR3 bases are TGTGCCAGCAGTTTCGACAGGGCTCCGTATGGCTACACCTTC. Translated: CASSFDRAPYGYTF.

The chain joins TRBV5-1 to TRBJ2-5; 7 bases fit TRBD2. With 1 base clipped from V and 5 bases from J, the junction kept 11 bases outside the gene matches. Germline V gene sequence: CDR1 SGHRS, CDR2 YFSETQ. The CDR3 is made up of 16 amino acids. The CDR3 DNA reads as TGCGCCAGCAGCTTGTTGCCGGACCCGCGGGGGGAGACCCAGTACTTC. Translation: CASSLLPDPRGETQYF.

This clone was recorded a few times. The CDR3, as DNA: TGTGCCAGCCGTCGCGGAGGCCAAGAGACCCAGTACTTC. Its translation is CASRRGGQETQYF. The chain links TRBV28 to TRBJ2-5; possibly TRBD2 for D (5 bases). V shed 8 bases and J shed 1 base, with 11 bases lying between them. Germline CDR1 MDHEN, CDR2 SYDVKM. The CDR3 sequence is 13 residues long.

This chain connects TRBV20-1 to TRBJ1-2; D may be TRBD1 (5 bases). This CDR3 spans 14 amino acids. Per the germline V gene, CDR1 is DFQATT and CDR2 is SNEGSKA (reference sequence). V was pared by 3 bases and J by 4 bases, with 15 bases between. The CDR3 loop reads CSASSFWGGYGYTF. CDR3 nucleotide sequence: TGCAGTGCTAGTTCCTTTTGGGGCGGCTATGGCTACACCTTC.

As to this clone: At the DNA level, this CDR3 is encoded by other sequences in the same sample as well. V usage is TRBV6-2 or TRBV6-3 and J usage is TRBJ2-7, with TRBD2 matching 8 bases. Germline trimming cut 4 bases from V and 2 bases from J; bases unmatched to any gene: 7. The germline gives CDR1 MNHEY, CDR2 SVGEGT. The CDR3 runs 15 residues. The CDR3 is CASSSGGGGAYEQYF. The CDR3, as DNA: TGTGCCAGCAGTTCGGGAGGGGGAGGAGCCTACGAGCAGTACTTC.

The chain combines TRBV7-3 with TRBJ2-1; 10 bases map to TRBD2. V shed 5 bases and J 5 bases; nucleotides not matched to a gene: 6. There are 15 residues in the CDR3. Germline CDR1 SGHTA, CDR2 FQGTGA. The CDR3 loop reads CASSGELAGHNEQFF. The DNA of the CDR3 is TGTGCCAGCAGCGGGGAACTAGCGGGGCACAATGAGCAGTTCTTC.

The V gene is TRBV29-1, the J gene TRBJ2-7, with D possibly matching TRBD2 (5 bases). Germline V gives CDR1 SQVTM, CDR2 ANQGSEA. CDR3 length: 13 residues. Trimming removed 5 bases at V and 0 bases at J, with 11 bases between. The CDR3 spells CSVQRASSYEQYF. As DNA, the CDR3 is TGCAGCGTTCAGAGGGCTAGCTCCTACGAGCAGTACTTC.

J is TRBJ1-4 and V is TRBV28; D is unresolved. The V end was cut by 1 base, the J end by 7 bases, with 4 bases between. The CDR3 has 12 amino acids. CDR1 and CDR2 (germline): MDHEN, SYDVKM. The CDR3 sequence is CASSLSGEKLFF. As DNA, the CDR3 is TGTGCCAGCAGTTTATCGGGTGAAAAACTGTTTTTT.

This clone was seen once. The V call is TRBV28, the J call TRBJ1-5, with D perhaps TRBD1 (5 bases). The CDR3 is 13 residues long. Germline V gene lookup returns CDR1 MDHEN and CDR2 SYDVKM. The V end was cut by 7 bases, the J end by 4 bases, with 11 bases between. CDR3 loop: CASMGGGNQPQHF. Here the CDR3 DNA reads TGTGCCAGCATGGGGGGGGGTAATCAGCCCCAGCATTTT.

On this clone itself: A much bigger clone sits one base away, suggesting this may be a read error. This chain joins TRBV6-2 or TRBV6-3 and TRBJ2-1, with 12 nucleotides matching TRBD2. The germline V gene encodes CDR1 MNHEY and CDR2 SVGEGT. Losses at the gene ends were 0 bases for V and 6 bases for J; bases not matched to a gene: 0. This CDR3 contains 15 residues. The CDR3 DNA follows: TGTGCCAGCAGTTACTCGACTAGCGGGAGCAATGAGCAGTTCTTC. Protein sequence: CASSYSTSGSNEQFF.

The V and J genes are TRBV2 and TRBJ2-5, with 14 bases lining up with TRBD2. The CDR3 length is 16 residues. Germline V lookup: CDR1 SNHLY, CDR2 FYNNEI. V was clipped by 5 bases and J by 1 base; unmatched bases: 3. In DNA form, the CDR3 reads TGTGCCAGCAGTCCGACTAGCGGGAGGGCCCAAGAGACCCAGTACTTC. Translating gives CASSPTSGRAQETQYF.

This clone has only a few counts. V gene TRBV9 combines with J gene TRBJ1-2; D is ambiguous. V dropped 0 bases and J dropped 0 bases, with 9 bases sitting between them. The CDR3 is made up of 15 amino acids. Germline V lookup: CDR1 SGDLS, CDR2 YYNGEE. The CDR3 coding sequence is TGTGCCAGCAGCGTAGGAGTCCTAGCTAACTATGGCTACACCTTC. It yields the protein CASSVGVLANYGYTF.

The J gene is TRBJ1-1, the V gene TRBV7-9; D perhaps matches TRBD1 (6 bases). Trimming removed 5 bases from V and 4 bases from J, with 17 bases in between. Germline assignment: CDR1 SEHNR and CDR2 FQNEAQ (reference sequence). The length of the CDR3 is 15 residues. The CDR3 is CASSASGDGGTEAFF. The CDR3 nucleotides read TGTGCCAGCAGCGCCTCAGGGGATGGAGGCACTGAAGCTTTCTTT.

V gene TRBV19 combines with J gene TRBJ1-6; D gene unclear. Trimming shortened V by 0 bases and J by 11 bases, and 8 bases separated the two germline ends. This CDR3 spans 13 amino acids. Germline CDR1 LNHDA, CDR2 SQIVND (reference sequence). For the CDR3, the DNA is TGTGCCAGTAGTATAGAGCCCAGGACACCCCTCCACTTT. Encoded protein: CASSIEPRTPLHF.

This clone came up once. The CDR3 DNA reads as TGTGCCAGCAGTTACGCGACCAGGGGCCTAGATCAGCCCCAGCATTTT. This gives the protein CASSYATRGLDQPQHF. This chain connects TRBV28 to TRBJ1-5; the D gene is possibly TRBD1 (6 bases). In germline, CDR1 is MDHEN, CDR2 SYDVKM. The V end was cut by 4 bases, the J end by 5 bases, with 18 bases between. This CDR3 has 16 residues.

The chain has TRBV6-2 or TRBV6-3 and TRBJ2-7; D possibly corresponds to TRBD2 (5 bases). V was clipped by 2 bases and J by 1 base, with 12 bases between them. The CDR3 has 15 amino acids. Germline CDR1 and CDR2: MNHEY and SVGEGT. CDR3 coding DNA: TGTGCCAGCAGTTACACTCTACTAGGATCCTACGAGCAGTACTTC. It specifies CASSYTLLGSYEQYF.

This chain links TRBV6-5 with TRBJ2-7; D might be TRBD2 (6 bases). Germline loops: CDR1 MNHEY, CDR2 SVGAGI. Trimming shortened V by 6 bases and J by 3 bases, and 15 bases separated the two germline ends. The CDR3 sequence is 14 residues long. The CDR3 DNA is TGTGCCAGCAGGTTGGCAGGCGGGGACTACGAGCAGTACTTC. As protein: CASRLAGGDYEQYF.

J is TRBJ1-2 and V is TRBV4-2; 7 positions match TRBD1. Germline values: CDR1 LGHNA, CDR2 YNFKEQ. The CDR3 totals 16 residues. The V segment lost 1 base and the J segment 1 base; nucleotides outside the gene matches: 6. CDR3: CASSQGTGALNYGYTF. As DNA, the CDR3 is TGTGCCAGCAGCCAAGGGACAGGCGCCCTTAACTATGGCTACACCTTC.